This TCR beta chain was documented in a study of blood T cell repertoires in COVID-19. Across the whole study: Acute and convalescent COVID-19 specimens originated in the United States, Italy and Spain.

Methods used by the authors: Reference gene primer amplification in the assay estimated nucleated cell counts. TCRdb's table, derived via immunoSEQ multiplex PCR, lists solely in-frame clones and lacks some. V and J calls and clone size follow that table, whereas D and trimming were derived from the DNA. The table lists 160,000 or so clones, approximately 82% of them singletons, with 10% to 15% in the top ten. Source material: peripheral blood. This receptor was taken from a man aged 70-80 years who had recovered from COVID-19.

CDR3 region: CASSVTGRGNQPQHF. The CDR3 region has the DNA TGTGCCAGCAGTGTCACAGGGCGCGGCAATCAGCCCCAGCATTTT. J is TRBJ1-5 and V is TRBV28; a weak D match, TRBD1 (6 bases). V was cut by 5 bases and J by 2 bases, with 13 bases left in between. Germline loops: CDR1 MDHEN, CDR2 SYDVKM. The CDR3 is 15 amino acids.